What follows are 30 T cell receptor beta chains derived from one specimen sequenced in a study of T cell responses to AZD1222 COVID-19 vaccine. Produced via immunoSEQ multiplex PCR; TCRdb's table is partial and in-frame only. The sample holds under 150,000 clones, 80% to 90% seen once. Sample: peripheral blood, taken on day 0 of AZD1222 vaccination. Receptor source: an adult in good health.

CDR3 protein: CASSLGGPYSYEQYF. CDR3 nucleotides: TGTGCCAGCAGCTTGGGGGGCCCTTACTCCTACGAGCAGTACTTC. The chain combines TRBV11-3 with TRBJ2-7, with D tentatively TRBD1 or TRBD2 (6 bases each). V lost 3 bases and J 0 bases, leaving 12 bases between the germline ends. The CDR3 length is 15 residues. Germline V CDR1 and CDR2: SGHNT, YENEEA.

The genes are TRBV18 and TRBJ2-7; D is uncertain. The CDR3 is 13 residues long. Germline lookup yields CDR1 KGHSH and CDR2 LQKENI. Trimming pared 5 bases from V and 3 bases from J, leaving 11 bases between. The CDR3 sequence is CASSGDGVYEQYF. CDR3 bases: TGTGCCAGCTCAGGGGATGGAGTCTACGAGCAGTACTTC.

This clone appeared a single time. The chain uses TRBV25-1 and TRBJ1-1; a weak D match, TRBD1 (5 bases). Germline-derived CDR1 and CDR2 are MGHDK and SYGVNS. The CDR3 totals 16 residues. Trimming cost V 3 bases and J 2 bases, with 16 bases left between them. The CDR3 loop reads CASSEGGGRRNTEAFF. CDR3 nucleotides: TGTGCCAGCAGTGAGGGGGGAGGCAGGAGAAACACTGAAGCTTTCTTT.

V gene TRBV6-5 combines with J gene TRBJ2-6; D unresolved. V shed 2 bases and J shed 0 bases, with 5 bases lying between them. The CDR3 sequence is 15 residues long. Germline V lookup: CDR1 MNHEY, CDR2 SVGAGI. This chain's CDR3 is CASSYDGSGANVLTF. The CDR3 DNA sequence: TGTGCCAGCAGTTACGACGGCTCTGGGGCCAACGTCCTGACTTTC.

This sequence joins TRBV18 and TRBJ1-6, with D hard to call. This CDR3 contains 13 residues. Trimming took off 2 bases at V and 8 bases at J, with 7 bases between the two ends. Germline V gene data show CDR1 as KGHSH and CDR2 as LQKENI. The CDR3 region is CASSPETDSPLHF. The CDR3 DNA reads as TGTGCCAGCTCACCAGAAACGGATTCACCCCTCCACTTT.

The CDR3 protein is CAWSANGNTEAFF. The CDR3 DNA reads as TGTGCCTGGAGTGCCAACGGGAACACTGAAGCTTTCTTT. The V call is TRBV30, the J call TRBJ1-1; D remains ambiguous. Germline CDR1 GTSNPN, CDR2 SVGIG (reference sequence). The V end was cut by 1 base, the J end by 1 base, with 7 bases between. This CDR3 has 13 residues. The full variable domain, with the rest looked up from reference TRBV30 and TRBJ1-1, is SQTIHQWPATLVQPVGSPLSLECTVEGTSNPNLYWYRQAAGRGLQLLFYSVGIGQISSEVPQNLSASRPQDRQFILSSKKLLLSDSGFYLCAWSANGNTEAFFGQGTRLTVV.

The CDR3 region has the DNA TGTGCCAGCAGCTTAGCCCCGAGGGGGGGTGCTAACTATGGCTACACCTTC. It specifies CASSLAPRGGANYGYTF. The chain employs TRBV7-8 and TRBJ1-2, with a weak D call TRBD1 (6 bases). CDR1 and CDR2 from the germline V gene are SGHVS and FQNEAQ. The CDR3 sequence is 17 residues long. The germline V and J ends were trimmed by 0 bases and 0 bases, with 14 bases remaining between them.

V is TRBV6-6 and J is TRBJ1-2, with a possible D match to TRBD1 (5 bases). Germline CDR1 MNHNY, CDR2 SVGAGI (reference sequence). This CDR3 is 15 amino acids long. The V end lost 7 bases, the J end lost 8 bases, and 23 bases lay between the germline ends. CDR3 in DNA: TGTGCCAGCAAGTGGTCCCAAACACAGGTTACGGGCTACACCTTC. This gives the protein CASKWSQTQVTGYTF.

This chain joins TRBV5-1 and TRBJ2-1; TRBD2 aligns across 12 bases. Germline-derived CDR1 and CDR2 are SGHRS and YFSETQ. The CDR3 contains 16 residues. V gave up 4 bases and J gave up 2 bases; unmatched junction bases: 4. The CDR3 nucleotides read TGCGCCAGCAGCCCGACTAGCGGGAGTCCCTACAATGAGCAGTTCTTC. Translating gives CASSPTSGSPYNEQFF. Variable domain in full (rest from reference TRBV5-1 and TRBJ2-1): KAGVTQTPRYLIKTRGQQVTLSCSPISGHRSVSWYQQTPGQGLQFLFEYFSETQRNKGNFPGRFSGRQFSNSRSEMNVSTLELGDSALYLCASSPTSGSPYNEQFFGPGTRLTVL.

The chain combines TRBV30 with TRBJ2-7; D ambiguous. V lost 3 bases to trimming and J lost 5 bases, with 8 bases between them. The CDR3 totals 11 residues. The germline gives CDR1 GTSNPN, CDR2 SVGIG (reference sequence). CDR3 residues: CAWSVRDEQYF. Written as DNA, the CDR3 is TGTGCCTGGAGCGTTAGAGACGAGCAGTACTTC.

The CDR3 protein is CASSRVQGIRNTGELFF. The CDR3 nucleotides are TGTGCCAGCAGCCGCGTTCAGGGTATTCGTAACACCGGGGAGCTGTTTTTT. The rearrangement joins TRBV7-9 to TRBJ2-2; a possible D gene is TRBD1 (5 bases). Trimming took off 5 bases at V and 2 bases at J, with 18 bases between the two ends. Germline values: CDR1 SEHNR, CDR2 FQNEAQ (reference sequence). This CDR3 is 17 amino acids long.

The chain uses TRBV30 and TRBJ1-5, with 7 positions matching TRBD1. Germline CDR1 is GTSNPN and CDR2 is SVGIG (reference sequence). Losses at the gene ends were 5 bases for V and 5 bases for J; bases not matched to a gene: 9. CDR3 length: 14 amino acids. In DNA form, the CDR3 reads TGTGCCTGGGGAAAGACAGGGCTCTATCAGCCCCAGCATTTT. It translates to CAWGKTGLYQPQHF.

The rearrangement links TRBV18 to TRBJ1-1; TRBD1 agrees at 9 bases. The CDR3 is 14 residues long. V gave up 2 bases and J gave up 5 bases; unmatched junction bases: 3. Germline V CDR1 and CDR2: KGHSH, LQKENI. The DNA of the CDR3 is TGTGCCAGCTCACCAGGGACAGGGCCAACTGAAGCTTTCTTT. Translated, it gives CASSPGTGPTEAFF.

The chain recombines TRBV19 with TRBJ1-4; TRBD1 aligns across 7 bases. The germline gives CDR1 LNHDA, CDR2 SQIVND (reference sequence). The length of the CDR3 is 16 residues. V lost 5 bases to trimming and J lost 4 bases; unmatched junction nucleotides: 10. CDR3 coding DNA: TGTGCCAGTAGTTGGACCGACAGGGTGTATAATGAAAAACTGTTTTTT. It specifies CASSWTDRVYNEKLFF.

This clone was counted a single time. The rearrangement uses TRBV20-1 and TRBJ2-5; TRBD2 is a possible D gene (6 bases). V was pared by 4 bases and J by 10 bases, with 10 bases between. Germline V gene lookup returns CDR1 DFQATT and CDR2 SNEGSKA (reference sequence). The CDR3 runs 10 residues. CDR3: CSATRRVQYF. The CDR3 DNA sequence: TGCAGTGCTACGAGGAGGGTCCAGTACTTC.

The V and J genes are TRBV10-1 and TRBJ1-1; TRBD1 agrees at 11 bases. Germline CDR1 reads WNHNN; CDR2 reads SYGVQD (reference sequence). There are 15 residues in the CDR3. Trimming took 6 bases from V and 4 from J; bases not matched to a gene: 7. CDR3 nucleotides: TGCGCCAGCAGCCAAGGGACAGGGGGTTTCACTGAAGCTTTCTTT. It is translated as CASSQGTGGFTEAFF.

The rearrangement joins TRBV6-5 to TRBJ1-3; no clear D. V shed 5 bases and J shed 5 bases, with 13 bases lying between them. Germline loops: CDR1 MNHEY, CDR2 SVGAGI. The CDR3 length is 14 residues. The CDR3 nucleotides are TGTGCCAGCAGTACGGACGGAAGAAGAAACACCATATATTTT. Translating it yields CASSTDGRRNTIYF.

This chain links TRBV9 with TRBJ1-6, with TRBD1 as a possible D gene (6 bases). This CDR3 is built from 14 residues. V lost 3 bases to trimming and J lost 7 bases, with 11 bases between them. Germline V gene sequence: CDR1 SGDLS, CDR2 YYNGEE. This CDR3 is CASSEQGGNSPLHF. As DNA, the CDR3 is TGTGCCAGCAGCGAACAGGGAGGCAATTCACCCCTCCACTTT.

This clone has just a few counts. The chain is built from TRBV19 and TRBJ1-4, with D uncertain. Germline CDR1 is LNHDA and CDR2 is SQIVND (reference sequence). The V gene lost 9 bases and the J gene lost 8 bases, with 13 bases spanning the gap. The CDR3 runs 12 residues. The DNA of the CDR3 is TGTGCCAGCTCAGGTTTTGGAGAAAAACTGTTTTTT. Translation gives CASSGFGEKLFF.

V usage is TRBV24-1 and J usage is TRBJ2-3; 14 nucleotides align to TRBD2. The germline V gene encodes CDR1 KGHDR and CDR2 SFDVKD. Unmatched junction bases numbered 3, after V lost 0 bases and J lost 5 bases. CDR3 length equals 17 residues. The CDR3 nucleotides read TGTGCCACCAGTGATTTGAGGACTAGCGGGGGGATAGATACGCAGTATTTT. Translating gives CATSDLRTSGGIDTQYF.

This clone was observed a handful of times. The CDR3 nucleotides are TGTGCCTGGACCGCGGGACTATTTAATAACTATGGCTACACCTTC. This sequence encodes CAWTAGLFNNYGYTF. The rearrangement links TRBV30 to TRBJ1-2; weak D call: TRBD1 (5 bases). The V gene lost 4 bases and the J gene lost 1 base, with 16 bases spanning the gap. Germline lookup yields CDR1 GTSNPN and CDR2 SVGIG (reference sequence). CDR3 size: 15 residues.

The chain joins TRBV7-9 to TRBJ1-4, with 9 bases lining up with TRBD1. The length of the CDR3 is 15 residues. Germline CDR1 reads SEHNR; CDR2 reads FQNEAQ (reference sequence). The V and J ends lost 5 bases and 6 bases, in that order; junction bases with no gene match: 7. The CDR3 region is CASSRTGGGYEKLFF. In nucleotides, the CDR3 is TGTGCCAGCAGCCGAACAGGGGGCGGCTATGAAAAACTGTTTTTT.

V is TRBV18 and J is TRBJ1-5, with TRBD1 matching over 7 bases. J lost 2 bases, V lost 2 bases, and 9 bases had no gene match. This CDR3 has 17 residues. Germline loops: CDR1 KGHSH, CDR2 LQKENI. Here the CDR3 reads CASSPSLGGAGNQPQHF. CDR3 coding DNA: TGTGCCAGCTCACCATCCCTAGGGGGCGCAGGCAATCAGCCCCAGCATTTT. The full variable domain, in which reference TRBV18 and TRBJ1-5 provide the parts outside the CDR3, is NAGVMQNPRHLVRRRGQEARLRCSPMKGHSHVYWYRQLPEEGLKFMVYLQKENIIDESGMPKERFSAEFPKEGPSILRIQQVVRGDSAAYFCASSPSLGGAGNQPQHFGDGTRLSIL.

This chain connects TRBV10-2 to TRBJ1-1; D gene uncertain. This CDR3 spans 13 amino acids. In germline, CDR1 is WSHSY, CDR2 SAAADI. V lost 11 bases and J lost 2, with 15 bases in between. As DNA, the CDR3 is TGCGCCCTTCGCGGTACGGGCAACACTGAAGCTTTCTTT. It yields the protein CALRGTGNTEAFF.

V gene TRBV5-1 combines with J gene TRBJ2-1; 8 bases agree with TRBD1. The junction had 7 bases not matched to a gene; V was cut back by 3 bases and J by 5 bases. The CDR3 is made up of 15 amino acids. Germline-derived CDR1 and CDR2 are SGHRS and YFSETQ. CDR3 sequence (DNA): TGCGCCAGCAGCTCAGGGGGCTACGTGGACAATGAGCAGTTCTTC. Protein sequence: CASSSGGYVDNEQFF.

The chain links TRBV24-1 to TRBJ1-5; TRBD1 aligns across 9 bases. Germline V lookup: CDR1 KGHDR, CDR2 SFDVKD. This CDR3 contains 15 residues. Losses at the gene ends were 5 bases for V and 7 bases for J; bases not matched to a gene: 8. The CDR3, as DNA: TGTGCCACCAGTGCCTACACAGGGGGCACACAGCCCCAGCATTTT. This sequence encodes CATSAYTGGTQPQHF.

The chain carries TRBV4-3 and TRBJ1-2; no clear D. V was trimmed by 1 base and J by 2 bases, leaving 11 bases between them. The length of the CDR3 is 15 residues. CDR1 and CDR2 (germline): LGHNA, YSLEER. Here the CDR3 DNA reads TGCGCCAGCAGCCAAGGGCGGGAACAAAACTATGGCTACACCTTC. Residues: CASSQGREQNYGYTF.

The chain uses TRBV9 and TRBJ1-1; D is undetermined. CDR1 and CDR2 (germline): SGDLS, YYNGEE. CDR3 size: 14 residues. V was clipped by 0 bases and J by 1 base, with 7 bases between them. In DNA, the CDR3 is TGTGCCAGCAGCGTAGGAGGATGGAACACTGAAGCTTTCTTT. Residues: CASSVGGWNTEAFF.

This chain links TRBV6-5 with TRBJ2-7; no clear D gene. The CDR3 is made up of 13 amino acids. Trimming stripped 2 bases from V and 1 base from J, with 6 bases between. Germline CDR1 reads MNHEY; CDR2 reads SVGAGI. The CDR3 DNA sequence: TGTGCCAGCAGTTACGGGGTATCCTACGAGCAGTACTTC. Translating gives CASSYGVSYEQYF.

V gene TRBV29-1 combines with J gene TRBJ1-4; D gene ambiguous. V was shortened by 1 base and J by 12 bases, with 15 bases between the two germline ends. This CDR3 has 13 residues. Germline lookup yields CDR1 SQVTM and CDR2 ANQGSEA. This CDR3 is CSVEGRGGSELFF. DNA of the CDR3: TGCAGCGTTGAAGGACGGGGAGGGTCCGAACTGTTTTTT.